This T cell receptor beta chain was observed in a study of blood T cell repertoires in COVID-19. About the study: COVID-19 samples from acute and convalescent phases originated in the United States, Italy and Spain.

Cohorts were based on clinical histories the participants reported. The data were produced by immunoSEQ multiplex PCR, yet TCRdb's version contains in-frame clones alone and is incomplete. The data hold around 380,000 clones, with roughly 86% observed a single time. The TCR was taken from a man aged 30 to 45 who had recovered from COVID-19. Source material: PBMCs or T cells enriched from blood (not recorded which).

Here the CDR3 reads CASSSTGDGGYTF. The CDR3 DNA sequence: TGTGCCAGCAGCTCGACAGGGGACGGAGGCTACACCTTC. The chain links TRBV7-8 to TRBJ1-2; 8 positions agree with TRBD1. This CDR3 is built from 13 residues. The J segment lost 8 bases and the V segment lost 4 bases, leaving 6 bases of the junction unmatched. Germline lookup yields CDR1 SGHVS and CDR2 FQNEAQ.